The 16 T cell receptor beta chains given below trace back to one sample, sequenced in a study of blood T cell repertoires in COVID-19. Some clones are missing from TCRdb's copy, which holds only in-frame ones; the method was immunoSEQ multiplex PCR. The sample consists of around 72,000 clones, about four fifths of them appearing once. Sequenced sample: peripheral blood. These receptors were collected from a human donor in a cohort sampled during active COVID-19.

This clone showed up just a few times. The J gene is TRBJ1-5, the V gene TRBV18; D is unresolved. V was pared by 2 bases and J by 4 bases, with 6 bases between. The germline gives CDR1 KGHSH, CDR2 LQKENI. This CDR3 comprises 13 residues. The CDR3 coding sequence is TGTGCCAGCTCACCAGATGAGAATCAGCCCCAGCATTTT. This translates into CASSPDENQPQHF.

The gene calls are TRBV11-1 and TRBJ1-1; TRBD1 matches 9 bases. Germline-derived CDR1 and CDR2 are SGHAT and FQDESV (reference sequence). There are 12 residues in the CDR3. The V and J ends lost 4 bases and 7 bases, in that order; junction bases with no gene match: 1. CDR3 residues: CASSSGQGEAFF. The CDR3 coding sequence is TGTGCCAGCAGCTCGGGACAGGGTGAAGCTTTCTTT.

The chain links TRBV21-1 to TRBJ2-7; the DNA was not compared with TRBD2, the D call given in the table. TRBV21-1 is designated a pseudogene. The CDR3 runs 15 residues. DNA of the CDR3: TGTGCCAGCACCGAGGCGGAGGGAAACTACTACGAGCAGTACTTC. Its translation: CASTEAEGNYYEQYF.

This clone was picked up one time. This sequence joins TRBV7-2 and TRBJ1-2, with 8 bases aligning to TRBD1. Germline assignment: CDR1 SGHTA and CDR2 FQGNSA. The CDR3 contains 15 residues. V gave up 4 bases and J gave up 7 bases; unmatched junction bases: 11. The CDR3 DNA is TGTGCCAGCAGCTCCCCGGGACAGGCCCCCGGTGGCTACACCTTC. It translates to CASSSPGQAPGGYTF.

V is TRBV7-2 and J is TRBJ2-7; D may be TRBD1 (6 bases). The CDR3 loop spans 13 amino acids. CDR1 and CDR2 (germline): SGHTA, FQGNSA. The V and J ends lost 3 bases and 3 bases respectively, with 9 bases between them. The DNA for the CDR3 is TGTGCCAGCAGCTTCGGACAGTACTACGAGCAGTACTTC. Its translation is CASSFGQYYEQYF.

V and J are TRBV7-9 and TRBJ2-1; D is perhaps TRBD1 (6 bases). V lost 1 base and J lost 6, with 13 bases in between. The germline V gene encodes CDR1 SEHNR and CDR2 FQNEAQ (reference sequence). The CDR3 contains 15 residues. Written as DNA, the CDR3 is TGTGCCAGCAGCTTAGGGGGGCTGCCCCTCAATGAGCAGTTCTTC. Amino acids: CASSLGGLPLNEQFF.

The chain has TRBV7-2 and TRBJ2-7, with D perhaps matching TRBD1 (8 bases). The germline V gene encodes CDR1 SGHTA and CDR2 FQGNSA. The CDR3 contains 16 residues. With 3 bases removed from V and 3 bases from J, the gap between germline ends came to 18 bases. The CDR3 DNA sequence: TGTGCCAGCAGCTTCAGGGGGGGACAGGAGAACTACGAGCAGTACTTC. Its protein product is CASSFRGGQENYEQYF.

The chain recombines TRBV6-5 with TRBJ1-2; D is ambiguous. The V and J ends lost 6 bases and 4 bases respectively, with 18 bases between them. Germline V lookup: CDR1 MNHEY, CDR2 SVGAGI. The CDR3 is made up of 15 amino acids. The CDR3 coding sequence is TGTGCCAGCAGGGTAACAGTGGGCATAGTCTATGGCTACACCTTC. It encodes CASRVTVGIVYGYTF.

V gene TRBV25-1 combines with J gene TRBJ2-2, with TRBD1 matching over 7 bases. This CDR3 region has 14 residues. The germline gives CDR1 MGHDK, CDR2 SYGVNS. Trimming at V came to 9 bases and at J to 8 bases, leaving 12 bases not matched to a gene. As DNA, the CDR3 is TGTGCCAGTTCTCCGGGACAGCTTACGGGGGAGCTGTTTTTT. This translates into CASSPGQLTGELFF.

The chain recombines TRBV7-9 with TRBJ2-6, with D unclear. Germline V CDR1 and CDR2: SEHNR, FQNEAQ (reference sequence). CDR3 length equals 13 residues. The V gene lost 8 bases and the J gene lost 2 bases, with 7 bases spanning the gap. CDR3 amino acids: CASRSAGANVLTF. CDR3 in DNA: TGTGCCAGCCGTTCAGCTGGGGCCAACGTCCTGACTTTC.

The V gene is TRBV12-3 or TRBV12-4, the J gene TRBJ1-1; weak D call: TRBD1 (5 bases). With 2 bases removed from V and 8 bases from J, the gap between germline ends came to 12 bases. This CDR3 comprises 13 residues. CDR3 DNA: TGTGCCAGCAGTTTAAATGATCAGGGAGAAGCTTTCTTT. It specifies CASSLNDQGEAFF.

The chain carries TRBV10-3 and TRBJ1-5; D may be TRBD1 (6 bases). The CDR3 runs to 13 residues. The V end was cut by 2 bases, the J end by 8 bases, with 10 bases between. Per germline, CDR1 ENHRY and CDR2 SYGVKD. The CDR3 region has the DNA TGTGCCATCAGTGAGGCACAGGGAAAGCCCCAGCATTTT. This encodes CAISEAQGKPQHF.

This clone was picked up a small number of times. The gene calls are TRBV15 and TRBJ1-6; TRBD1 is a possible D gene (6 bases). The CDR3 is 14 amino acids. Germline CDR1 and CDR2: LNHNV and YYDKDF (reference sequence). With 5 bases removed from V and 7 bases from J, the gap between germline ends came to 12 bases. The CDR3: CATSSGARNSPLHF. CDR3 nucleotides: TGTGCCACCAGCTCAGGGGCAAGAAATTCACCCCTCCACTTT.

This clone was seen repeatedly, ten times or more. The chain links TRBV6-5 to TRBJ1-1; D ambiguous. This CDR3 is 14 amino acids long. Germline V lookup: CDR1 MNHEY, CDR2 SVGAGI. V was trimmed by 6 bases and J by 4 bases, leaving 15 bases between them. CDR3 loop: CASSPGVMGTEAFF. Written as DNA, the CDR3 is TGTGCCAGCAGCCCGGGAGTCATGGGCACTGAAGCTTTCTTT.

The chain combines TRBV7-9 with TRBJ1-1; 8 bases agree with TRBD1. After removal of 4 bases from V and 4 bases from J, the junction contained 5 bases not matched to a gene. The CDR3 sequence is 14 residues long. Germline V lookup: CDR1 SEHNR, CDR2 FQNEAQ (reference sequence). CDR3 sequence: CASSSDRESTEAFF. DNA of the CDR3: TGTGCCAGCAGCTCGGACAGGGAAAGCACTGAAGCTTTCTTT.

The J gene is TRBJ1-1, the V gene TRBV7-9, with D maybe TRBD1 (5 bases). The CDR3 is 14 residues long. With 3 bases removed from V and 4 bases from J, the gap between germline ends came to 12 bases. Germline CDR1 reads SEHNR; CDR2 reads FQNEAQ (reference sequence). This chain's CDR3 is CASSFGAVSTEAFF. The DNA for the CDR3 is TGTGCCAGCAGCTTTGGGGCTGTGAGCACTGAAGCTTTCTTT.